The 3 T cell receptor beta chains in this list originate from one sample, sequenced in a study of blood T cell repertoires in COVID-19. Sequencing was performed with immunoSEQ multiplex PCR; in TCRdb, only in-frame clones are kept and a portion is missing. The data show fewer than 350,000 clones, with around 90% seen just once and roughly 5% held by the top ten. The sample was PBMCs or T cells enriched from blood (not recorded which). The receptor source for this set is a man in his 60s who had recovered from COVID-19.

The chain is built from TRBV7-3 and TRBJ2-3; weak D call: TRBD1 (6 bases). This CDR3 is 15 amino acids long. Germline V gene sequence: CDR1 SGHTA, CDR2 FQGTGA. Trimming removed 4 bases from V and 6 bases from J, with 17 bases in between. CDR3 in amino acids: CASSSLQGLRDTQYF. CDR3 bases: TGTGCCAGCAGCTCACTACAGGGTTTAAGGGATACGCAGTATTTT.

V usage is TRBV7-2 and J usage is TRBJ2-1; maybe TRBD2 (5 bases). There are 16 residues in the CDR3. Germline CDR1 reads SGHTA; CDR2 reads FQGNSA. V lost 1 base to trimming and J lost 8 bases, with 18 bases between them. CDR3 sequence: CASSLELLQAGDEQFF. The CDR3 DNA sequence: TGTGCCAGCAGCTTAGAACTTCTTCAGGCGGGCGATGAGCAGTTCTTC. The full variable domain, rest sourced from reference TRBV7-2 and TRBJ2-1, is GAGVSQSPSNKVTEKGKDVELRCDPISGHTALYWYRQSLGQGLEFLIYFQGNSAPDKSGLPSDRFSAERTGGSVSTLTIQRTQQEDSAVYLCASSLELLQAGDEQFFGPGTRLTVL.

CDR3 sequence (DNA): TGTGCCACCAGTGATCGGGACAGGGGGGTTAACGAGCAGTACTTC. Protein sequence: CATSDRDRGVNEQYF. The V gene is TRBV24-1, the J gene TRBJ2-7; TRBD1 aligns across 11 bases. Trimming cost V 3 bases and J 5 bases; bases outside gene matches: 5. Germline-derived CDR1 and CDR2 are KGHDR and SFDVKD. This CDR3 is 15 amino acids long.